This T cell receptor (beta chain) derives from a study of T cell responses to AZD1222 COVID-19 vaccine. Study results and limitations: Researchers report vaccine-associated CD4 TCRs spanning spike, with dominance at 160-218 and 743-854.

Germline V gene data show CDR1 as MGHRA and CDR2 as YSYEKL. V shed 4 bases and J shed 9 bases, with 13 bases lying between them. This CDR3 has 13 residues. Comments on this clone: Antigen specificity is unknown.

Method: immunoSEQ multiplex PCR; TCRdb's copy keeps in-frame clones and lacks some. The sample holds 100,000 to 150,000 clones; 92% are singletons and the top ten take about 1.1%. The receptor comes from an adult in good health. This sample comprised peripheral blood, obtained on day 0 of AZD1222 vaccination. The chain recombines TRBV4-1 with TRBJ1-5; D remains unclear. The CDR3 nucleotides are TGCGCCAGCAGCCCCCGAGAGGGTGGGCCCCAGCATTTT. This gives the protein CASSPREGGPQHF.